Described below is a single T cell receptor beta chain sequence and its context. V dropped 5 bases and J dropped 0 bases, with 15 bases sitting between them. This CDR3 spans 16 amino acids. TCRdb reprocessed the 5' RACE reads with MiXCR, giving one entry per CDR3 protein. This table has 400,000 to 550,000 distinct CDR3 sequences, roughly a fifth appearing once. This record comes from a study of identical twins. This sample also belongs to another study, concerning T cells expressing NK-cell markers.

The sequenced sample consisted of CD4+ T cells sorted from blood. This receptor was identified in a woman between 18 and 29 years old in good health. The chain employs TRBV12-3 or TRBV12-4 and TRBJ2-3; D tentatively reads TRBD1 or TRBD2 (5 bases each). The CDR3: CASSPPGTYSTDTQYF. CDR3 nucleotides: TGTGCCAGCAGTCCCCCCGGGACCTATAGCACAGATACGCAGTATTTT.